One and the same sample provided the 18 T cell receptor beta chains below, sequenced in a study of T cells in Graves' hyperthyroidism and ophthalmopathy. RNA transcripts were the template for amplifying TCR beta CDR3 regions. HTBI primers were used for first-round RT-PCR of the TCR CDR3. TCRdb redid the calling of the multiplex PCR reads with MiXCR, one entry per CDR3 protein. The data contain 250,000 to 350,000 distinct CDR3 sequences, about 20% of them singletons. Sequencing was done on a sample of blood. Receptors originate from a man aged 30 to 39 with Graves' ophthalmopathy.

This clonotype was detected only a few times. The chain combines TRBV12-5 with TRBJ2-1; TRBD1 matches 10 bases. There are 15 residues in the CDR3. Germline CDR1 LGHNT, CDR2 FRNRAP. V shed 1 base, J shed 5 bases, and the junction held 2 bases outside the gene matches. The CDR3 DNA sequence: TGTGCTAGTGGTTTGGGACAGGGGGCCCACAATGAGCAGTTCTTC. Protein product: CASGLGQGAHNEQFF. Full variable domain (rest looked up from reference TRBV12-5 and TRBJ2-1): DARVTQTPRHKVTEMGQEVTMRCQPILGHNTVFWYRQTMMQGLELLAYFRNRAPLDDSGMPKDRFSAEMPDATLATLKIQPSEPRDSAVYFCASGLGQGAHNEQFFGPGTRLTVL.

This clonotype came up many times. The chain carries TRBV12-3 or TRBV12-4 and TRBJ1-1, with a weak D call TRBD1 (6 bases). The CDR3 covers 15 residues. V gave up 5 bases and J gave up 3 bases, with 16 bases separating them. CDR3 sequence: CASSTVQGRDTEAFF. The CDR3 nucleotides are TGTGCCAGCAGTACAGTACAGGGTAGGGACACTGAAGCTTTCTTT.

This clonotype has a handful of counts. The V call is TRBV18, the J call TRBJ1-3; TRBD1 might be the D (5 bases). The CDR3 has 17 amino acids. Per germline, CDR1 KGHSH and CDR2 LQKENI. The V and J ends lost 1 base and 1 base respectively, with 14 bases between them. The CDR3 region has the DNA TGTGCCAGCTCACCACAGGCCGGGACGGCGTCTGGAAACACCATATATTTT. Translation gives CASSPQAGTASGNTIYF.

The table lists this clonotype with a few counts. J is TRBJ1-2 and V is TRBV19; 7 bases are shared with TRBD1. CDR1 and CDR2 from the germline V gene are LNHDA and SQIVND (reference sequence). Trimming took 10 bases from V and 6 from J; bases not matched to a gene: 8. The CDR3 has 12 amino acids. The CDR3 region is CATKTGNHGYTF. The CDR3 region has the DNA TGTGCCACCAAGACAGGGAATCATGGCTACACCTTC. Using reference TRBV19 and TRBJ1-2 for the parts outside the CDR3, the full variable domain is DGGITQSPKYLFRKEGQNVTLSCEQNLNHDAMYWYRQDPGQGLRLIYYSQIVNDFQKGDIAEGYSVSREKKESFPLTVTSAQKNPTAFYLCATKTGNHGYTFGSGTRLTVV.

This chain joins TRBV27 and TRBJ1-2, with TRBD1 matching over 9 bases. Germline V gene sequence: CDR1 MNHEY, CDR2 SMNVEV (reference sequence). V shed 5 bases, J shed 8 bases, and the junction held 6 bases outside the gene matches. The CDR3 contains 13 residues. CDR3 coding DNA: TGTGCCAGCAGTCGGGACAGGGATGCGGGCTACACCTTC. Encoded protein: CASSRDRDAGYTF.

The gene calls are TRBV20-1 and TRBJ2-7; tentative D call: TRBD1 (5 bases). This CDR3 is built from 13 residues. CDR1 and CDR2 from the germline V gene are DFQATT and SNEGSKA (reference sequence). Trimming cost V 3 bases and J 3 bases, with 12 bases left between them. CDR3 coding DNA: TGCAGTGCTAGTGGGGCTCCGATCTACGAGCAGTACTTC. It codes for CSASGAPIYEQYF.

The genes are TRBV5-8 and TRBJ1-1, with 8 nucleotides matching TRBD1. J lost 5 bases, V lost 4 bases, and 4 bases had no gene match. This CDR3 contains 13 residues. The germline gives CDR1 SGHTS, CDR2 YDEGEE. In DNA, the CDR3 is TGTGCCAGCAGCCAGGGGGCTCGGACTGAAGCTTTCTTT. Translation: CASSQGARTEAFF. Full variable domain (remainder filled in from reference TRBV5-8 and TRBJ1-1): EAGVTQSPTHLIKTRGQQATLRCSPISGHTSVYWYQQALGLGLQFLLWYDEGEERNRGNFPPRFSGRQFPNYSSELNVNALELEDSALYLCASSQGARTEAFFGQGTRLTVV.

This clonotype was counted at least ten times. This chain joins TRBV12-3 or TRBV12-4 and TRBJ1-4, with 8 positions matching TRBD1. CDR3 length: 14 amino acids. Trimming removed 6 bases from V and 6 bases from J; junction bases left unmatched: 6. The CDR3: CASRIGQGYEKLFF. CDR3 nucleotides: TGTGCCAGCAGGATAGGACAGGGTTATGAAAAACTGTTTTTT.

V is TRBV5-1 and J is TRBJ1-4; perhaps TRBD1 as D (5 bases). The CDR3 is 14 amino acids. CDR1 SGHRS and CDR2 YFSETQ come from the germline V gene. Between the trimmed V and J ends, which lost 2 bases and 5 bases, there was a span of 10 bases. Here the CDR3 reads CASSFRTRNEKLFF. In DNA form, the CDR3 reads TGCGCCAGCAGCTTTCGGACACGGAATGAAAAACTGTTTTTT.

This clonotype was recorded a few times. The chain is built from TRBV18 and TRBJ1-1, with 7 nucleotides matching TRBD1. Germline V gene data show CDR1 as KGHSH and CDR2 as LQKENI. V lost 5 bases and J lost 3; bases outside the gene matches: 3. CDR3 length: 13 amino acids. The CDR3 is CASSNDRDTEAFF. CDR3 bases: TGTGCCAGCTCAAACGACAGGGACACTGAAGCTTTCTTT.

The chain couples TRBV18 to TRBJ2-7, with TRBD1 identical over 10 bases. V was pared by 4 bases and J by 5 bases, with 5 bases of the junction left unmatched. The germline CDR1 and CDR2 sequences are KGHSH and LQKENI. This CDR3 is built from 14 residues. In DNA form, the CDR3 reads TGTGCCAGCTCACGGGGGACAGGGGCCAACGAGCAGTACTTC. It is translated as CASSRGTGANEQYF.

This clonotype was seen many times. The CDR3 bases are TGTGCCAGCAGCTTGGGGACAGGGGTGAACACTGAAGCTTTCTTT. Encoded protein: CASSLGTGVNTEAFF. This rearrangement joins TRBV5-6 to TRBJ1-1; 9 positions match TRBD1. Germline-derived CDR1 and CDR2 are SGHDT and YYEEEE. V gave up 0 bases and J gave up 0 bases; unmatched junction bases: 0. CDR3 length: 15 residues.

This clonotype occurred a few times. V is TRBV15 and J is TRBJ2-2, with TRBD2 as a possible D gene (6 bases). Germline-derived CDR1 and CDR2 are LNHNV and YYDKDF (reference sequence). Deletions cut 5 bases from V and 3 bases from J, with 7 bases between. The CDR3 contains 13 residues. CDR3 nucleotide sequence: TGTGCCACCAGCCGGGACTACACCGGGGAGCTGTTTTTT. Amino acid sequence: CATSRDYTGELFF.

The V call is TRBV6-5, the J call TRBJ2-1; perhaps TRBD1 as D (6 bases). Per germline, CDR1 MNHEY and CDR2 SVGAGI. The length of the CDR3 is 16 residues. V was shortened by 2 bases and J by 6 bases, with 17 bases between the two germline ends. The CDR3 loop reads CASSYLRGSLANEQFF. The CDR3 nucleotides are TGTGCCAGCAGTTACCTCAGGGGTAGTCTCGCCAATGAGCAGTTCTTC.

CDR3 DNA: TGCAGCGTCAGGGGGACAGGGAACACTGAAGCTTTCTTT. Translated, it gives CSVRGTGNTEAFF. The chain joins TRBV29-1 to TRBJ1-1; 8 bases fit TRBD1. J was trimmed by 1 base and V by 6 bases; bases with no gene match: 4. From germline, CDR1 is SQVTM and CDR2 ANQGSEA. The CDR3 extends over 13 amino acids.

This chain connects TRBV18 to TRBJ2-2; D is unclear. CDR1 and CDR2 from the germline V gene are KGHSH and LQKENI. The CDR3 consists of 13 residues. V shed 2 bases and J shed 6 bases, with 7 bases lying between them. This CDR3 is CASSPATAGELFF. DNA for the CDR3: TGTGCCAGCTCACCAGCCACGGCCGGGGAGCTGTTTTTT.

This clonotype was counted only a few times. The rearrangement uses TRBV4-2 and TRBJ2-7; D is unresolved. The CDR3 consists of 14 residues. Deletions cut 3 bases from V and 1 base from J, with 10 bases between. Per germline, CDR1 LGHNA and CDR2 YNFKEQ. This CDR3 is CASSHTRISYEQYF. The CDR3, as DNA: TGTGCCAGCAGCCACACCAGGATTTCCTACGAGCAGTACTTC.

This clonotype was found many times. V gene TRBV28 combines with J gene TRBJ2-3; 10 bases are a match to TRBD2. The V gene's germline CDR1 is MDHEN and CDR2 SYDVKM. This CDR3 spans 16 amino acids. With 2 bases clipped from V and 6 bases from J, the junction kept 8 bases outside the gene matches. The CDR3 region is CASSLPGTSDFDTQYF. The CDR3 DNA is TGTGCCAGCAGTTTACCTGGGACTAGCGATTTCGATACGCAGTATTTT. Full variable domain (remainder filled in from reference TRBV28 and TRBJ2-3): DVKVTQSSRYLVKRTGEKVFLECVQDMDHENMFWYRQDPGLGLRLIYFSYDVKMKEKGDIPEGYSVSREKKERFSLILESASTNQTSMYLCASSLPGTSDFDTQYFGPGTRLTVL.